In this sample, the clone carrying this T cell receptor beta chain turned up many times. Antigen specificity is unknown. Stated time point: newly diagnosed GD, antithyroid drugs for less than 3 months. Isolated PBMC RNA provided the starting material for the TCR library. Libraries of TCR beta came from iRepertoire HTBI primers plus Arm-PCR of CDR3 regions. Per the study methods: Segment identification across samples yielded about 60 TRBV and approximately 15 TRBJ segments. MiXCR, run by TCRdb on the multiplex PCR reads, gives a single entry per CDR3 protein. TCRdb, not the authors, supplied the V and J calls. The sample includes about 220,000 distinct CDR3 sequences, approximately 20% of them seen just once. The ends lost 4 bases at V and 3 bases at J; junction bases unmatched: 5. The CDR3 runs to 15 residues. Germline CDR1 reads KGHDR; CDR2 reads SFDVKD. The sample is drawn from a study of regulatory T cells in long-lasting Graves disease. Regarding the study as a whole: It was peripheral blood alone, not thyroid tissue, that was studied. More public clonotypes were shared by persistent patients (under 3,000) than by new patients (approximately 1,000).

The sequences come from peripheral blood mononuclear cells (PBMCs), collected at new diagnosis, from a patient treated with antithyroid drugs. The chain has TRBV24-1 and TRBJ2-5, with 9 bases that match TRBD1. This sequence was found in a female donor with Graves disease. The CDR3 loop reads CATSDSGTGKETQYF. The CDR3 DNA is TGTGCCACCAGTGACTCCGGGACAGGGAAAGAGACCCAGTACTTC.